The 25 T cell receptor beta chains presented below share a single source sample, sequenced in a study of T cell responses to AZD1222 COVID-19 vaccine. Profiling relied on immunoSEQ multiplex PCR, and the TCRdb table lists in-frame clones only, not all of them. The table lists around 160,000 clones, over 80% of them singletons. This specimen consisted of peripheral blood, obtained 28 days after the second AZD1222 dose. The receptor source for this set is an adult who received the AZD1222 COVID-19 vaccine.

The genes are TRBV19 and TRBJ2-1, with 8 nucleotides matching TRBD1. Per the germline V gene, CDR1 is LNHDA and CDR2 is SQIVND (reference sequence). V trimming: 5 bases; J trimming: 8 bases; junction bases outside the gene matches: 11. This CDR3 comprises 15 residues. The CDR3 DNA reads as TGTGCCAGTAGTCCCCCCCAGGGGGCTTTCTATGAGCAGTTCTTC. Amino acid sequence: CASSPPQGAFYEQFF. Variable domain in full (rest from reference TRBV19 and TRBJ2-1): DGGITQSPKYLFRKEGQNVTLSCEQNLNHDAMYWYRQDPGQGLRLIYYSQIVNDFQKGDIAEGYSVSREKKESFPLTVTSAQKNPTAFYLCASSPPQGAFYEQFFGPGTRLTVL.

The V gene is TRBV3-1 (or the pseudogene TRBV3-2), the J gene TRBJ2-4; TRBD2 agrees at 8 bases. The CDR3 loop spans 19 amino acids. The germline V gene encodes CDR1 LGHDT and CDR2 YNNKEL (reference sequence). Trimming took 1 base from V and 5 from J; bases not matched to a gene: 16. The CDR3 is CASSQAPGGPRRLQNIQYF. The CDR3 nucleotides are TGTGCCAGCAGCCAAGCCCCGGGGGGGCCGAGACGGCTCCAAAACATTCAGTACTTC.

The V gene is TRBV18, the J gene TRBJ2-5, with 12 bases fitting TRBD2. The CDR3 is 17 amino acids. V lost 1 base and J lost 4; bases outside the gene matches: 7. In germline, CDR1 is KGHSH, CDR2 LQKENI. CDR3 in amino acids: CASSPRLAGELVETQYF. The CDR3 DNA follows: TGTGCCAGCTCACCACGACTAGCGGGAGAATTGGTAGAGACCCAGTACTTC.

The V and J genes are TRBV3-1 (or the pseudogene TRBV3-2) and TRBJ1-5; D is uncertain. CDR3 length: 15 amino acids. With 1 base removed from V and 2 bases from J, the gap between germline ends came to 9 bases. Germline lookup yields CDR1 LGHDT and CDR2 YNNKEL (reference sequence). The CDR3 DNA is TGTGCCAGCAGCCAAGGAGTAAGGGGCAATCAGCCCCAGCATTTT. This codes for CASSQGVRGNQPQHF.

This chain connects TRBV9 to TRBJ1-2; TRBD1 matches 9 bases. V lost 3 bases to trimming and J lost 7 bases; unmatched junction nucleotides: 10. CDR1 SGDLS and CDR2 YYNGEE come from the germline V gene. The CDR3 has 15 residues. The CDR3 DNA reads TGTGCCAGCAGCGCTAGATTACAGGGGGCGGTTGGCTACACCTTC. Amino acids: CASSARLQGAVGYTF.

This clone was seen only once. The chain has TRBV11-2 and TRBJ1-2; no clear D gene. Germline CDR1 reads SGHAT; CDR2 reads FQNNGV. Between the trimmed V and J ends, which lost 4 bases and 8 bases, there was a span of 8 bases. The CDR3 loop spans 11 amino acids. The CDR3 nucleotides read TGTGCCAGCAGCTCCCTTATGGGCTACACCTTC. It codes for CASSSLMGYTF. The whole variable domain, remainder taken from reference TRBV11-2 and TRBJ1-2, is EAGVAQSPRYKIIEKRQSVAFWCNPISGHATLYWYQQILGQGPKLLIQFQNNGVVDDSQLPKDRFSAERLKGVDSTLKIQPAKLEDSAVYLCASSSLMGYTFGSGTRLTVV.

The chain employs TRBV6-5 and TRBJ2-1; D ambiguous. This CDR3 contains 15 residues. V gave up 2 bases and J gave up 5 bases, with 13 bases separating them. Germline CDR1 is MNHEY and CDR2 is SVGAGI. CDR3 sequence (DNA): TGTGCCAGCAGTTACCTCCCCTCCCGGGACAATGAGCAGTTCTTC. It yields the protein CASSYLPSRDNEQFF.

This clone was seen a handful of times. The DNA for the CDR3 is TGTGCCAGCAGTTATGATCGGACCCCCAGGAGCTCCTATAATTCACCCCTCCACTTT. It codes for CASSYDRTPRSSYNSPLHF. The chain recombines TRBV6-2 or TRBV6-3 with TRBJ1-6; D not certain. The CDR3 is 19 amino acids. Between the trimmed V and J ends, which lost 3 bases and 0 bases, there was a span of 18 bases. Germline assignment: CDR1 MNHEY and CDR2 SVGEGT.

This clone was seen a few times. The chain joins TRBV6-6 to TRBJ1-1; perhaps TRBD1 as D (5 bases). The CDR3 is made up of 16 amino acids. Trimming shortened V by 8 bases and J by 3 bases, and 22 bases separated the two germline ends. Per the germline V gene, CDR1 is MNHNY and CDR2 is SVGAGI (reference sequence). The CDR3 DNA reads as TGTGCCAGCCCCCTTGACAGCTCCAGTTCGTACACTGAAGCTTTCTTT. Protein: CASPLDSSSSYTEAFF.

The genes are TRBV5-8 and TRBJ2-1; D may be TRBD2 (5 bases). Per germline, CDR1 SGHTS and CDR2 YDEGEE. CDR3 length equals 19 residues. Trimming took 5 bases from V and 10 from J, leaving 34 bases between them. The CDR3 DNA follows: TGTGCCAGCAGTACAACCAGGCTGGCGGGCGGCCCAAGTAGGACGGAGCAGTTCTTC. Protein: CASSTTRLAGGPSRTEQFF.

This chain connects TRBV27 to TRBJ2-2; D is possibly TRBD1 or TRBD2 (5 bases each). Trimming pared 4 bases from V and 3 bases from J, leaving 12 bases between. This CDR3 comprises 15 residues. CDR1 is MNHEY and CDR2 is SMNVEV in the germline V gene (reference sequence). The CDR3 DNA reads TGTGCCAGCAGTTGGGCAGGGAGTGACACCGGGGAGCTGTTTTTT. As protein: CASSWAGSDTGELFF.

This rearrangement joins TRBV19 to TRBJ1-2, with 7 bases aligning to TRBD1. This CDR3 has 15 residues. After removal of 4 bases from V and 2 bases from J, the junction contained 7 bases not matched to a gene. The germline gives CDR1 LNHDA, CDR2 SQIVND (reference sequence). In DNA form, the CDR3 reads TGTGCCAGTAGTAACCAATTGACAGGGAACTATGGCTACACCTTC. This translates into CASSNQLTGNYGYTF.

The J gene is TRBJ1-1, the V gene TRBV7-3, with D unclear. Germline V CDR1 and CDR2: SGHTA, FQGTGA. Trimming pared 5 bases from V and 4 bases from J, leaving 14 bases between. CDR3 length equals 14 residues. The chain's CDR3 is CASSLGPTGTEAFF. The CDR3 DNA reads TGTGCCAGCAGCCTCGGGCCCACGGGCACTGAAGCTTTCTTT.

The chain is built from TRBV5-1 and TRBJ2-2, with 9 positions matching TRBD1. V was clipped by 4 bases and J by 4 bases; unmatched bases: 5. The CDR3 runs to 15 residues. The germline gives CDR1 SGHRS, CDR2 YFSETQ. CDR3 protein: CASSVTGGVTGELFF. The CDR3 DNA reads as TGCGCCAGCAGCGTTACAGGGGGCGTCACCGGGGAGCTGTTTTTT.

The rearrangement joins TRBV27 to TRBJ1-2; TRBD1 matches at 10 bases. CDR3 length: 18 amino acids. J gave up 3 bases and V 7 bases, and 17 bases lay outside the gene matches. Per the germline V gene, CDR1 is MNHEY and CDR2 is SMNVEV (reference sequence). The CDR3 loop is CASTRVGSRTGGDYGYTF. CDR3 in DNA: TGTGCCAGCACCCGAGTTGGATCTAGGACAGGGGGGGACTATGGCTACACCTTC.

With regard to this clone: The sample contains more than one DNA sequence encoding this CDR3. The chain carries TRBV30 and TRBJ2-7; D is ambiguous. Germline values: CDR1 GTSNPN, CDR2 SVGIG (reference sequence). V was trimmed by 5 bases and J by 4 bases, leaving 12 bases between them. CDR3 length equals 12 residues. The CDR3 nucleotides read TGTGCCTGGGGGCCCTCCTCTTACGAGCAGTACTTC. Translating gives CAWGPSSYEQYF.

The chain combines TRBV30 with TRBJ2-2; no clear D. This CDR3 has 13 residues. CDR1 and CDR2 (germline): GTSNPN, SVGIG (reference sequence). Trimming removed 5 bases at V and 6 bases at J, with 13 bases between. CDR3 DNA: TGTGCCTGGTCATTTGGGCCCCCCGGGGAGCTGTTTTTT. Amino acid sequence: CAWSFGPPGELFF. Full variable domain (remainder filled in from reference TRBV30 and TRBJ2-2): SQTIHQWPATLVQPVGSPLSLECTVEGTSNPNLYWYRQAAGRGLQLLFYSVGIGQISSEVPQNLSASRPQDRQFILSSKKLLLSDSGFYLCAWSFGPPGELFFGEGSRLTVL.

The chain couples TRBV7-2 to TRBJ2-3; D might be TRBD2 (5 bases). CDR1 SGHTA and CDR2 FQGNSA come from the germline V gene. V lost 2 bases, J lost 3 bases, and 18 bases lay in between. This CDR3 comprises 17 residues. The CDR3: CASSLLPDPPGTDTQYF. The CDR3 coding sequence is TGTGCCAGCAGCTTACTTCCGGACCCCCCGGGGACAGATACGCAGTATTTT.

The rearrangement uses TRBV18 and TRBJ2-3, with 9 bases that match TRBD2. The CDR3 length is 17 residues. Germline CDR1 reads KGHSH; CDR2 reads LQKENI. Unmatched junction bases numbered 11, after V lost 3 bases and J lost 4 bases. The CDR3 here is CASSPLPKGTSSDTQYF. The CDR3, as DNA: TGTGCCAGCTCACCCTTACCTAAGGGGACTAGCTCAGATACGCAGTATTTT.

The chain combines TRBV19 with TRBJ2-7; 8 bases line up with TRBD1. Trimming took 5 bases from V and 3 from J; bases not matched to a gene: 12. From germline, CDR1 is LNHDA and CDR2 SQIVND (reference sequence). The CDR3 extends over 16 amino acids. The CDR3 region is CASSAIGQGLNYEQYF. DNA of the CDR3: TGTGCCAGTAGTGCCATTGGACAGGGACTCAACTACGAGCAGTACTTC.

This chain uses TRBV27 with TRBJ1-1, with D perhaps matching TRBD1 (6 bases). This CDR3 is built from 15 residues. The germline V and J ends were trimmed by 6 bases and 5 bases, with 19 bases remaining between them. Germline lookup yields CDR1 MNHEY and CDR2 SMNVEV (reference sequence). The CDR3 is CASRSRTGRGTEAFF. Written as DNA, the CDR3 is TGTGCCAGCAGGTCGAGGACGGGCAGGGGAACTGAAGCTTTCTTT.

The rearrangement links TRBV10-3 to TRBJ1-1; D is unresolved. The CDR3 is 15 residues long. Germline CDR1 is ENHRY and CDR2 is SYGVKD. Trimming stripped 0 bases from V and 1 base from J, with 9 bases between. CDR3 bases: TGTGCCATCAGTGAGTCGAATGGCTGGAACACTGAAGCTTTCTTT. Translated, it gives CAISESNGWNTEAFF.

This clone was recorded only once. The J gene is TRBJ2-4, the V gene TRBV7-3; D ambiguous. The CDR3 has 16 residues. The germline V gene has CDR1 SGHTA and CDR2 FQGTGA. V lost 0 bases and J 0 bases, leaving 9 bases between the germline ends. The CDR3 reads CASSLTNRLAKNIQYF. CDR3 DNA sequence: TGTGCCAGCAGCTTAACGAACAGACTAGCCAAAAACATTCAGTACTTC.

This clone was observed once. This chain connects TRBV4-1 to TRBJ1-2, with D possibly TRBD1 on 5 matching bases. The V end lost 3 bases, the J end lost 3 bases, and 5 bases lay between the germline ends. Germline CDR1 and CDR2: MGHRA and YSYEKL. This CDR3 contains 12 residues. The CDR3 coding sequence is TGCGCCAGCAGCCAGGGGGACTATGGCTACACCTTC. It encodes CASSQGDYGYTF.

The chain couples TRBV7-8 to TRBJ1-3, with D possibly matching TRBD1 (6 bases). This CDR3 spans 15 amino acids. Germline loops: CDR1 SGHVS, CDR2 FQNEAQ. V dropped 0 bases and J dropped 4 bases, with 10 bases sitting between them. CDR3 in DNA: TGTGCCAGCAGCTTAGCGGCGGGGGGCGGAAACACCATATATTTT. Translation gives CASSLAAGGGNTIYF.